A selection of T cell receptor beta chains follows, all from one sample in a study of blood T cell repertoires in COVID-19. Only in-frame clones appear in the TCRdb table, and some are missing; sequencing was by immunoSEQ multiplex PCR. The sample includes 95,000 to 100,000 clones, over 70% of them seen just once. Sequenced input: peripheral blood. Receptors were obtained from a woman older than 75 with acute or convalescent COVID-19. Each CDR3 is given with its conserved first and last residue. A D gene is named only where the DNA matches it firmly. Part of the rows lack a size; the others show once, few, many or a class for expanded clones.

abundance: once
v_gene: TRBV9
j_gene: TRBJ1-3
len: 17
d_gene: NA
CDR3aa: CASSVESQAHSGNTIYF
CDR3nt: TGTGCCAGCAGCGTAGAGTCCCAGGCACACTCTGGAAACACCATATATTTT

abundance: few
v_gene: TRBV4-2
j_gene: TRBJ1-6
len: 15
d_gene: TRBD1
CDR3aa: CASSQDTGASSPLHF
CDR3nt: TGTGCCAGCAGCCAAGATACAGGGGCGAGCTCACCCCTCCACTTT

abundance: NA
v_gene: TRBV28
j_gene: TRBJ1-5
len: 13
d_gene: NA
CDR3aa: CASKRGGNGPQHF
CDR3nt: TGTGCCAGCAAACGGGGGGGGAATGGGCCCCAGCATTTT

abundance: NA
v_gene: TRBV3-1/TRBV3-2
j_gene: TRBJ2-1
len: 18
d_gene: TRBD2
CDR3aa: CASSQDSPTGGFYNEQFF
CDR3nt: TGTGCCAGCAGCCAAGATAGCCCCACGGGGGGGTTCTACAATGAGCAGTTCTTC

abundance: once
v_gene: TRBV13
j_gene: TRBJ1-2
len: 15
d_gene: NA
CDR3aa: CASSLGGQGHRGYTF
CDR3nt: TGTGCCAGCAGCTTAGGCGGTCAGGGTCATAGAGGCTACACCTTC

abundance: once
v_gene: TRBV3-1/TRBV3-2
j_gene: TRBJ2-1
len: 17
d_gene: TRBD2
CDR3aa: CASSQDRLAGGPNEQFF
CDR3nt: TGTGCCAGCAGCCAAGACCGACTAGCGGGGGGTCCCAATGAGCAGTTCTTC

abundance: NA
v_gene: TRBV7-9
j_gene: TRBJ1-5
len: 14
d_gene: NA
CDR3aa: CASSLLGGQQPQHF
CDR3nt: TGTGCCAGCAGCCTCCTGGGGGGGCAACAGCCCCAGCATTTT

abundance: NA
v_gene: TRBV19
j_gene: TRBJ1-5
len: 14
d_gene: NA
CDR3aa: CARPQGQTNQPQHF
CDR3nt: TGTGCCAGACCCCAGGGACAAACCAATCAGCCCCAGCATTTT

abundance: few
v_gene: TRBV11-2
j_gene: TRBJ2-5
len: 17
d_gene: TRBD2
CDR3aa: CASSLAGLAGGQETQYF
CDR3nt: TGTGCCAGCAGCTTAGCTGGGCTAGCGGGGGGGCAAGAGACCCAGTACTTC

abundance: NA
v_gene: TRBV15
j_gene: TRBJ1-1
len: 17
d_gene: NA
CDR3aa: CATSRDFEGKMNTEAFF
CDR3nt: TGTGCCACCAGCAGAGACTTTGAGGGAAAGATGAACACTGAAGCTTTCTTT

abundance: NA
v_gene: TRBV5-1
j_gene: TRBJ1-2
len: 14
d_gene: TRBD1
CDR3aa: CASSLERQGYGYTF
CDR3nt: TGCGCCAGCAGCTTGGAGAGACAGGGCTATGGCTACACCTTC

abundance: NA
v_gene: TRBV3-1/TRBV3-2
j_gene: TRBJ1-2
len: 18
d_gene: TRBD1
CDR3aa: CASSQDHLGQGMLYGYTF
CDR3nt: TGTGCCAGCAGCCAAGATCATCTAGGACAGGGTATGCTCTATGGCTACACCTTC

abundance: once
v_gene: TRBV15
j_gene: TRBJ2-7
len: 15
d_gene: TRBD1
CDR3aa: CATSRDPLSGQGEYF
CDR3nt: TGTGCCACCAGCAGAGATCCGTTGTCGGGACAGGGGGAGTACTTC

abundance: NA
v_gene: TRBV7-2
j_gene: TRBJ2-5
len: 16
d_gene: TRBD1
CDR3aa: CASSLVPDRGRETQYF
CDR3nt: TGTGCCAGCAGCCTGGTTCCCGACAGGGGTCGGGAGACCCAGTACTTC

abundance: NA
v_gene: TRBV3-1/TRBV3-2
j_gene: TRBJ1-3
len: 15
d_gene: NA
CDR3aa: CASSHLRQQRNTIYF
CDR3nt: TGTGCCAGCAGCCATTTGCGGCAGCAGAGAAACACCATATATTTT

abundance: NA
v_gene: TRBV15
j_gene: TRBJ2-5
len: 14
d_gene: NA
CDR3aa: CATSSRSPQETQYF
CDR3nt: TGTGCCACCAGCAGCCGAAGCCCTCAAGAGACCCAGTACTTC

abundance: NA
v_gene: TRBV12-3/TRBV12-4
j_gene: TRBJ2-1
len: 12
d_gene: NA
CDR3aa: CASTLGGSEQFF
CDR3nt: TGTGCCAGCACTCTTGGGGGGAGCGAGCAGTTCTTC

abundance: NA
v_gene: TRBV5-4
j_gene: TRBJ1-2
len: 17
d_gene: TRBD1
CDR3aa: CASSLESLGQGALGYTF
CDR3nt: TGTGCCAGCAGCTTGGAGTCTTTGGGACAGGGGGCTCTAGGCTACACCTTC

abundance: NA
v_gene: TRBV2
j_gene: TRBJ1-2
len: 16
d_gene: TRBD1
CDR3aa: CASRKTGGSNNYGYTF
CDR3nt: TGTGCCAGCAGGAAGACAGGGGGCTCCAATAACTATGGCTACACCTTC

abundance: NA
v_gene: TRBV28
j_gene: TRBJ1-3
len: 16
d_gene: TRBD1
CDR3aa: CASSIPGQHSGNTIYF
CDR3nt: TGTGCCAGCAGTATACCGGGACAGCACTCTGGAAACACCATATATTTT

abundance: NA
v_gene: TRBV6-5
j_gene: TRBJ1-5
len: 13
d_gene: NA
CDR3aa: CAGSRAFNQPQHF
CDR3nt: TGTGCCGGTTCCAGGGCATTCAATCAGCCCCAGCATTTT

abundance: NA
v_gene: TRBV7-7
j_gene: TRBJ1-1
len: 13
d_gene: NA
CDR3aa: CASSLTANTEAFF
CDR3nt: TGTGCCAGCAGCTTAACAGCCAACACTGAAGCTTTCTTT

abundance: NA
v_gene: TRBV19
j_gene: TRBJ1-2
len: 13
d_gene: NA
CDR3aa: CASSISGNYGYTF
CDR3nt: TGTGCCAGTAGTATTTCAGGGAACTATGGCTACACCTTC